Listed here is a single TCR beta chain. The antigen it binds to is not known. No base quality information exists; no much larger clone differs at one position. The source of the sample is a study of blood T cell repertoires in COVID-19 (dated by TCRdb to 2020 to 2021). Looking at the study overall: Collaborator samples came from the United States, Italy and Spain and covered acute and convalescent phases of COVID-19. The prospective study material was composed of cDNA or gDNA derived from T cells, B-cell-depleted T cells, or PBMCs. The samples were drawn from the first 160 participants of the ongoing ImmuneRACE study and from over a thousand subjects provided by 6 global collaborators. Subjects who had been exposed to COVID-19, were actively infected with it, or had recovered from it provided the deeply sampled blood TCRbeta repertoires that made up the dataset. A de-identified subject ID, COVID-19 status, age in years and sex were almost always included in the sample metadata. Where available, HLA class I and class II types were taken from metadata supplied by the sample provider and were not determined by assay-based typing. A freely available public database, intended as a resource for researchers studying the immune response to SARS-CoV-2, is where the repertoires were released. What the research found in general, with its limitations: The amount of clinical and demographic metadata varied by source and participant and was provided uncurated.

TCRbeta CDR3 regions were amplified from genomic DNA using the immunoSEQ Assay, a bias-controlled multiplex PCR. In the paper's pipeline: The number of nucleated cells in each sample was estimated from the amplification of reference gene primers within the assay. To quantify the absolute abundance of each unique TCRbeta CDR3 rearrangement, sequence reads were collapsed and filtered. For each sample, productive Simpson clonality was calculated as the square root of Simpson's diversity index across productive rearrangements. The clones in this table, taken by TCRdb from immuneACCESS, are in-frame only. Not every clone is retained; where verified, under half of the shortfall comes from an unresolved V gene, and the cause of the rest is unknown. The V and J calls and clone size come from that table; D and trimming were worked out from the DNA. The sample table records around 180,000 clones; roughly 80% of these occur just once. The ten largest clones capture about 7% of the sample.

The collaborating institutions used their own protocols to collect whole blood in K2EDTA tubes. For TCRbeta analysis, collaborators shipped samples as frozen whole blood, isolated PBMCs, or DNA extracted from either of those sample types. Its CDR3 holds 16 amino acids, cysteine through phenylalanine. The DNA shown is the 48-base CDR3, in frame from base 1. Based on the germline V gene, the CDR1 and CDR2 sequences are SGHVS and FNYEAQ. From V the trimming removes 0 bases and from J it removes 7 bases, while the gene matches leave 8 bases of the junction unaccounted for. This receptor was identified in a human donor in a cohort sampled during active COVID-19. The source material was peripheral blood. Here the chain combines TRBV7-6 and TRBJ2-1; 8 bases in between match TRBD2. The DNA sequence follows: TGTGCCAGCAGCTTAGCGCCGGCGGGGGGTCGGAATGAGCAGTTCTTC. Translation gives CASSLAPAGGRNEQFF.